One sample yielded the 24 T cell receptor beta chains listed below, sequenced in a study of cytomegalovirus exposure and HLA in healthy donors. Primers for the PCR totalled 60 Vbeta and 13 Jbeta. Libraries were prepared by immunoSEQ multiplex PCR; TCRdb keeps only in-frame clonotypes and omits some of them. The sample holds about 160,000 clones, around four fifths seen once. Input material: PBMCs. These receptors were taken from a woman aged 45-65 years in good health and CMV-seronegative.

The chain combines TRBV19 with TRBJ2-5; maybe TRBD2 (7 bases). The V end lost 5 bases, the J end lost 5 bases, and 9 bases lay between the germline ends. Looked up from germline, CDR1 is LNHDA and CDR2 is SQIVND (reference sequence). The CDR3 contains 12 residues. The CDR3 protein is CASSEGGETQYF. The CDR3 region has the DNA TGTGCCAGTAGTGAGGGGGGGGAGACCCAGTACTTC. Full variable domain (rest looked up from reference TRBV19 and TRBJ2-5): DGGITQSPKYLFRKEGQNVTLSCEQNLNHDAMYWYRQDPGQGLRLIYYSQIVNDFQKGDIAEGYSVSREKKESFPLTVTSAQKNPTAFYLCASSEGGETQYFGPGTRLLVL.

This chain connects TRBV18 to TRBJ1-5; D unresolved. Per germline, CDR1 KGHSH and CDR2 LQKENI. The CDR3 is 17 amino acids. The V end lost 6 bases, the J end lost 0 bases, and 18 bases lay between the germline ends. The CDR3 nucleotides are TGTGCCAGCTCCAAGGACTGGGGAATTTATAGCAATCAGCCCCAGCATTTT. Protein product: CASSKDWGIYSNQPQHF.

The chain couples TRBV7-9 to TRBJ2-7; no clear D. Trimming stripped 2 bases from V and 0 bases from J, with 5 bases between. The CDR3 length is 13 residues. CDR1 and CDR2 (germline): SEHNR, FQNEAQ (reference sequence). The CDR3 coding sequence is TGTGCCAGCAGCTTATTCGGCTCCTACGAGCAGTACTTC. Protein sequence: CASSLFGSYEQYF.

V usage is TRBV5-4 and J usage is TRBJ2-5, with D perhaps TRBD2 (5 bases). Germline lookup yields CDR1 SGHNT and CDR2 YYREEE (reference sequence). Trimming pared 7 bases from V and 7 bases from J, leaving 17 bases between. This CDR3 spans 13 amino acids. CDR3 DNA: TGTGCCAGCTCCCCCGGCGGAGGCGGGACCCAGTACTTC. As protein: CASSPGGGGTQYF.

The genes are TRBV15 and TRBJ2-7; 10 bases are shared with TRBD2. V lost 0 bases and J lost 3; bases outside the gene matches: 11. Per germline, CDR1 LNHNV and CDR2 YYDKDF (reference sequence). The CDR3 is 18 residues long. Here the CDR3 DNA reads TGTGCCACCAGCAGAGATGAAGGACTAGCGGCGAGATACTACGAGCAGTACTTC. This translates into CATSRDEGLAARYYEQYF.

This rearrangement joins TRBV30 to TRBJ1-3; D is uncertain. The CDR3 is 13 amino acids. V lost 0 bases and J 4 bases, leaving 7 bases between the germline ends. The germline V gene has CDR1 GTSNPN and CDR2 SVGIG (reference sequence). CDR3 nucleotide sequence: TGTGCCTGGAGTGTTTCTGGCGGAAACACCATATATTTT. This encodes CAWSVSGGNTIYF.

The rearrangement joins TRBV15 to TRBJ2-1; 8 bases are shared with TRBD2. V lost 3 bases and J lost 2; bases outside the gene matches: 6. The length of the CDR3 is 16 residues. Per germline, CDR1 LNHNV and CDR2 YYDKDF (reference sequence). CDR3 protein: CATSSPSGSPYNEQFF. CDR3 in DNA: TGTGCCACCAGCAGCCCCAGCGGGAGCCCCTACAATGAGCAGTTCTTC. The full variable domain, rest sourced from reference TRBV15 and TRBJ2-1, is DAMVIQNPRYQVTQFGKPVTLSCSQTLNHNVMYWYQQKSSQAPKLLFHYYDKDFNNEADTPDNFQSRRPNTSFCFLDIRSPGLGDTAMYLCATSSPSGSPYNEQFFGPGTRLTVL.

The sample holds one count of this clone. The chain is built from TRBV7-9 and TRBJ1-2; 12 bases line up with TRBD1. Losses at the gene ends were 0 bases for V and 8 bases for J; bases not matched to a gene: 7. This CDR3 spans 16 amino acids. Germline V gives CDR1 SEHNR, CDR2 FQNEAQ (reference sequence). CDR3 in DNA: TGTGCCAGCAGCTTAGCCCGGGGACAGGGGGCGGGCGGCTACACCTTC. It specifies CASSLARGQGAGGYTF.

This rearrangement joins TRBV2 to TRBJ2-2; D may be TRBD2 (6 bases). Germline V gene data show CDR1 as SNHLY and CDR2 as FYNNEI. This CDR3 contains 12 residues. V dropped 2 bases and J dropped 10 bases, with 8 bases sitting between them. CDR3 coding DNA: TGTGCCAGCAGTGAATGGAGGGTGGAGCTGTTTTTT. This gives the protein CASSEWRVELFF. Looking up the rest from reference TRBV2 and TRBJ2-2 gives the full variable domain: EPEVTQTPSHQVTQMGQEVILRCVPISNHLYFYWYRQILGQKVEFLVSFYNNEISEKSEIFDDQFSVERPDGSNFTLKIRSTKLEDSAMYFCASSEWRVELFFGEGSRLTVL.

This clone was seen a single time. V and J are TRBV19 and TRBJ2-5; 7 nucleotides agree with TRBD1. The V gene's germline CDR1 is LNHDA and CDR2 SQIVND (reference sequence). Losses at the gene ends were 4 bases for V and 3 bases for J; bases not matched to a gene: 5. The CDR3 is 14 residues long. Here the CDR3 DNA reads TGTGCCAGTAGTACCCAGGACAGGAAAGAGACCCAGTACTTC. Residues: CASSTQDRKETQYF.

As to this clone: At one boundary the junction diverges from the germline segment, which might be a read error. The CDR3 region has the DNA TGTGCCAGCAGCCTAGCCTTGTCAGGGGCTCGCAATGAGCAGTTCTTC. Protein sequence: CASSLALSGARNEQFF. The V gene is TRBV7-6, the J gene TRBJ2-1, with TRBD1 as a possible D gene (6 bases). Germline V gene data show CDR1 as SGHVS and CDR2 as FNYEAQ. This CDR3 comprises 16 residues.

This chain joins TRBV29-1 and TRBJ1-4; the match to TRBD1 covers 7 bases. J lost 4 bases, V lost 4 bases, and 3 bases had no gene match. From germline, CDR1 is SQVTM and CDR2 ANQGSEA. The CDR3 is 13 amino acids. This CDR3 is CSVGGGFNEKLFF. As DNA, the CDR3 is TGCAGCGTTGGAGGGGGCTTTAATGAAAAACTGTTTTTT.

In this sample, this clone turned up once. This chain links TRBV7-2 with TRBJ2-3, with 7 positions matching TRBD2. The CDR3 loop spans 15 amino acids. V shed 5 bases and J 0 bases; nucleotides not matched to a gene: 5. Germline loops: CDR1 SGHTA, CDR2 FQGNSA. The CDR3 loop is CASSQRGSSTDTQYF. In DNA form, the CDR3 reads TGTGCCAGCAGCCAGCGGGGTTCTAGCACAGATACGCAGTATTTT.

The chain couples TRBV6-5 to TRBJ1-6; TRBD1 matches 8 bases. The CDR3 is 15 amino acids. After removal of 2 bases from V and 9 bases from J, the junction contained 6 bases not matched to a gene. Germline assignment: CDR1 MNHEY and CDR2 SVGAGI. The CDR3 spells CASSYPQGAGSPLHF. The CDR3 DNA reads as TGTGCCAGCAGTTACCCCCAGGGGGCTGGTTCACCCCTCCACTTT.

In this sample, this clone turned up a few times. The chain joins TRBV5-4 to TRBJ2-7; the D gene is possibly TRBD1 (5 bases). V dropped 4 bases and J dropped 7 bases, with 18 bases sitting between them. Germline loops: CDR1 SGHNT, CDR2 YYREEE (reference sequence). This CDR3 contains 14 residues. The CDR3 nucleotides read TGTGCCAGCAGCCCTGGGGTCCTGGCAGGGGAGCAGTACTTC. Protein: CASSPGVLAGEQYF.

The CDR3 nucleotides are TGTGCCAGCAGCCACTCTCCTGAGGACAGAAACACCGGGGAGCTGTTTTTT. It codes for CASSHSPEDRNTGELFF. V is TRBV11-3 and J is TRBJ2-2; tentative D call: TRBD1 (6 bases). The CDR3 is 17 amino acids. Trimming stripped 5 bases from V and 2 bases from J, with 18 bases between. Germline V gives CDR1 SGHNT, CDR2 YENEEA.

The chain combines TRBV27 with TRBJ2-2, with 8 bases that match TRBD1. V was clipped by 5 bases and J by 1 base; unmatched bases: 6. CDR1 and CDR2 from the germline V gene are MNHEY and SMNVEV (reference sequence). This CDR3 contains 16 residues. CDR3 DNA sequence: TGTGCCAGCAGTACCTCGGGACAGGTGAACACCGGGGAGCTGTTTTTT. Protein sequence: CASSTSGQVNTGELFF.

This clone was seen just once. This rearrangement joins TRBV28 to TRBJ2-7, with TRBD2 matching 11 bases. The CDR3 is 15 amino acids. Trimming removed 5 bases from V and 4 bases from J; junction bases left unmatched: 7. Germline V lookup: CDR1 MDHEN, CDR2 SYDVKM. CDR3 bases: TGTGCCAGCAGTCCTAGACTAGCGGGATTATACGAGCAGTACTTC. Amino acids: CASSPRLAGLYEQYF.

The V and J genes are TRBV4-1 and TRBJ2-7, with 13 bases lining up with TRBD2. The V segment lost 6 bases and the J segment 2 bases; nucleotides outside the gene matches: 4. Germline V lookup: CDR1 MGHRA, CDR2 YSYEKL. This CDR3 spans 15 amino acids. The CDR3 bases are TGCGCCAGCAGTCAGACTAGCGGGGGGCCCTACGAGCAGTACTTC. This sequence encodes CASSQTSGGPYEQYF.

The chain uses TRBV9 and TRBJ2-5; 12 nucleotides line up with TRBD1. Germline CDR1 SGDLS, CDR2 YYNGEE. The J segment lost 4 bases and the V segment lost 2 bases, leaving 3 bases of the junction unmatched. This CDR3 region has 15 residues. CDR3 sequence (DNA): TGTGCCAGCAGCGTGGGGACAGGGGGCATAGAGACCCAGTACTTC. Translating it yields CASSVGTGGIETQYF.

The chain links TRBV28 to TRBJ1-5; 9 nucleotides agree with TRBD1. Trimming took 5 bases from V and 6 from J; bases not matched to a gene: 8. The CDR3 covers 15 residues. The germline V gene encodes CDR1 MDHEN and CDR2 SYDVKM. The CDR3: CASSPRQGGGQPQHF. The CDR3 DNA sequence: TGTGCCAGCAGTCCGAGACAGGGGGGCGGTCAGCCCCAGCATTTT.

This chain links TRBV18 with TRBJ1-2; TRBD1 agrees at 8 bases. This CDR3 region has 14 residues. Germline V gene data show CDR1 as KGHSH and CDR2 as LQKENI. V trimming: 4 bases; J trimming: 6 bases; junction bases outside the gene matches: 7. CDR3 sequence: CASSQTQGDDGYTF. DNA of the CDR3: TGTGCCAGCTCACAAACACAGGGGGACGATGGCTACACCTTC.

The chain couples TRBV11-2 to TRBJ2-5; D might be TRBD2 (6 bases). CDR1 is SGHAT, CDR2 FQNNGV, per germline. This CDR3 has 14 residues. V gave up 5 bases and J gave up 5 bases, with 15 bases separating them. Here the CDR3 reads CASSRRAREETQYF. Here the CDR3 DNA reads TGTGCCAGCAGCCGCCGGGCCCGGGAGGAGACCCAGTACTTC.

The V and J genes are TRBV7-9 and TRBJ1-3; D unresolved. V lost 4 bases and J 1 base, leaving 8 bases between the germline ends. Germline V gene data show CDR1 as SEHNR and CDR2 as FQNEAQ (reference sequence). This CDR3 contains 14 residues. The CDR3 coding sequence is TGTGCCAGCAGCTACGGACTATCTGGAAACACCATATATTTT. It specifies CASSYGLSGNTIYF.